Listed below are T cell receptor beta chains from one sample, sequenced in a study of STAT5B mutations in CD4+ large granular lymphocyte leukemia. The protocol was immunoSEQ multiplex PCR, while the TCRdb copy is restricted to in-frame clones and leaves out a portion. There are over 25,000 clones in the sample; around 70% occur only once, and approximately 0.29% lies in the top ten. The source material was CD4+ T cells from blood buffy coats. These receptors were taken from a human donor in good health. The CDR3 runs from the conserved cysteine through the conserved F or W.

V gene	CDR3 protein
TRBV6-1	CASSEALAQGGNQPQHF
TRBV7-8	CASSLGQENTEAFF
TRBV6-6	CASSVWASGDTQYF
TRBV2	CASSAGRVAYEQYF
TRBV30	CAWTRASGSYNEQFF
TRBV4-2	CASSQIPAGSSEAFF
TRBV27	CASSFAPENTEAFF
TRBV4-2	CASSQAGQRADTQYF
TRBV13	CASSLAVGLAGVGRSTDTQYF
TRBV5-4	CASSLPGNQETQYF
TRBV7-9	CASSSQGDSYEQYF
TRBV7-9	CASSLAIRGSYGNQPQHF
TRBV29-1	CSVVVFGTEAFF
TRBV7-9	CASSLGGLNSPLHF
TRBV11-2	CASRSGLAAGEQFF
TRBV5-4	CASSLPWGGEHTQYF
TRBV19	CASGQGGGLTDTQYF
TRBV18	CASSDSLRNIQYF
TRBV9	CASSEGGLAGNNEQFF
TRBV7-2	CASSRDNQETQYF
TRBV30	CAWGGTSGRLEQFF
TRBV5-4	CASSLSGLETYEQYF
TRBV7-2	CASSLGTVSYEQYF
TRBV7-9	CASSSGRATEQYF
TRBV5-1	CASSLADPVYTGELFF
TRBV11-2	CASSLRGPLWAEAFF
TRBV19	CASSIEVRARNQPQHF
TRBV11-3	CASSYFRNTEAFF
TRBV9	CASSVVGSTDTQYF